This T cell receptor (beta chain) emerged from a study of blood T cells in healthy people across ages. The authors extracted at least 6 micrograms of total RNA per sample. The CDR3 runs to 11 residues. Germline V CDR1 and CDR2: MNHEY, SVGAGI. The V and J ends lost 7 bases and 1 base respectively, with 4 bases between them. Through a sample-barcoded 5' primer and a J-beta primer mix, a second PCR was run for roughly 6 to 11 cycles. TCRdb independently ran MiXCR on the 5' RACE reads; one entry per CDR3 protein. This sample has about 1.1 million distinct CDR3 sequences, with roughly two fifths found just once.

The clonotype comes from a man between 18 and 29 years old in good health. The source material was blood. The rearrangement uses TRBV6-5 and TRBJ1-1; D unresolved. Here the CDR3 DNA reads TGTGCCAGCAAGAGGAACACTGAAGCTTTCTTT. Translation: CASKRNTEAFF.